This T cell receptor (beta chain) appears in the sequencing data of a study of blood T cell repertoires in COVID-19. This clone was seen ten or more times. TCRdb's table, derived via immunoSEQ multiplex PCR, lists solely in-frame clones and lacks some. The sample carries around 300,000 clones, 85% to 90% recorded once. V lost 10 bases to trimming and J lost 6 bases; unmatched junction nucleotides: 16. Germline loops: CDR1 SNHLY, CDR2 FYNNEI. The CDR3 has 16 residues. Adults between roughly 18 and 90 years of age took part from under 30 US areas. The clonotype comes from a woman aged 55-69 years who had recovered from COVID-19. The chain recombines TRBV2 with TRBJ2-1; 9 positions agree with TRBD1. The sequencing input was PBMCs or T cells enriched from blood (not recorded which). The CDR3 DNA reads TGTGCCAACCCTCCCCGGCCCGGGACAGGGATCAATGAGCAGTTCTTC. Its translation is CANPPRPGTGINEQFF.